Following are 5 T cell receptor beta chains from one sample sequenced in a study of cytomegalovirus exposure and HLA in healthy donors. The PCR ran on 60 Vbeta and 13 Jbeta primers. Only in-frame clones appear in the TCRdb table, and some are missing; sequencing was by immunoSEQ multiplex PCR. The data contain about 170,000 clones, roughly 80% of them seen just once; the ten biggest clones take up approximately 2.4%. Sequencing input: PBMCs. The receptors shown here come from a male donor in good health and CMV-seronegative.

The chain has TRBV4-3 and TRBJ1-6; 9 bases match TRBD1. The germline gives CDR1 LGHNA, CDR2 YSLEER. V lost 2 bases, J lost 8 bases, and 4 bases stayed unmatched. This CDR3 is built from 15 residues. The CDR3 DNA reads as TGCGCCAGCAGCCAACGGACAGGGGCTTATTCACCCCTCCACTTT. Translation: CASSQRTGAYSPLHF.

The DNA of the CDR3 is TGTGCCAGTAGTAGACTACAGGGGACCGGGGAGCTGTTTTTT. Residues: CASSRLQGTGELFF. This chain uses TRBV19 with TRBJ2-2; 7 nucleotides match TRBD1. The germline gives CDR1 LNHDA, CDR2 SQIVND (reference sequence). The CDR3 consists of 14 residues. Losses at the gene ends were 4 bases for V and 5 bases for J; bases not matched to a gene: 4.

The CDR3 DNA follows: TGCAGCGTTGTGGCAGGTCAAGAGACCCAGTACTTC. Protein sequence: CSVVAGQETQYF. This chain joins TRBV29-1 and TRBJ2-5; D gene ambiguous. V was clipped by 4 bases and J by 2 bases, with 8 bases between them. The CDR3 loop spans 12 amino acids. Germline CDR1 is SQVTM and CDR2 is ANQGSEA. The entire variable domain, with the rest obtained from reference TRBV29-1 and TRBJ2-5, is as follows: SAVISQKPSRDICQRGTSLTIQCQVDSQVTMMFWYRQQPGQSLTLIATANQGSEATYESGFVIDKFPISRPNLTFSTLTVSNMSPEDSSIYLCSVVAGQETQYFGPGTRLLVL.

The count of this clone is one. This chain connects TRBV7-2 to TRBJ2-6; tentatively, D is TRBD2 (5 bases). The V and J ends lost 1 base and 3 bases respectively, with 13 bases between them. This CDR3 is 17 amino acids long. Per the germline V gene, CDR1 is SGHTA and CDR2 is FQGNSA. The CDR3 bases are TGTGCCAGCAGCTTAGGAGGGAATCCCAGTGGGGCCAACGTCCTGACTTTC. As protein: CASSLGGNPSGANVLTF. Variable domain in full (rest from reference TRBV7-2 and TRBJ2-6): GAGVSQSPSNKVTEKGKDVELRCDPISGHTALYWYRQSLGQGLEFLIYFQGNSAPDKSGLPSDRFSAERTGGSVSTLTIQRTQQEDSAVYLCASSLGGNPSGANVLTFGAGSRLTVL.

This clone was observed a handful of times. This sequence joins TRBV29-1 and TRBJ2-5; 7 nucleotides match TRBD2. The J segment lost 5 bases and the V segment lost 5 bases, leaving 2 bases of the junction unmatched. This CDR3 is built from 11 residues. The germline V gene has CDR1 SQVTM and CDR2 ANQGSEA. The CDR3 loop reads CSVPGGETQYF. The CDR3, as DNA: TGCAGCGTTCCCGGGGGGGAGACCCAGTACTTC.